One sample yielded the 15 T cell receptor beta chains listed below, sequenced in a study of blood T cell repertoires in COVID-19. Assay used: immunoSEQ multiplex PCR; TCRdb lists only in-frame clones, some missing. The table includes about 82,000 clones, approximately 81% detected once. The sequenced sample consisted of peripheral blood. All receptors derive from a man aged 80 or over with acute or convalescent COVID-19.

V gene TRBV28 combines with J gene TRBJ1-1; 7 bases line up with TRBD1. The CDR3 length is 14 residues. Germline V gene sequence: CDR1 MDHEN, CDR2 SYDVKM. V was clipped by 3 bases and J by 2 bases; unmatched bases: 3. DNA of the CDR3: TGTGCCAGCAGTTTGGGACAGATCAACACTGAAGCTTTCTTT. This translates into CASSLGQINTEAFF. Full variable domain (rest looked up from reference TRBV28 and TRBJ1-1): DVKVTQSSRYLVKRTGEKVFLECVQDMDHENMFWYRQDPGLGLRLIYFSYDVKMKEKGDIPEGYSVSREKKERFSLILESASTNQTSMYLCASSLGQINTEAFFGQGTRLTVV.

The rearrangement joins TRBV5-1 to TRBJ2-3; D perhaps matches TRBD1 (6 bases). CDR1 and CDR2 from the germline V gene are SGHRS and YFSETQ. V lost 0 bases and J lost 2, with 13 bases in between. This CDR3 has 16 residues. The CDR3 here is CASSLAGQQLTDTQYF. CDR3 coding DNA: TGCGCCAGCAGCTTGGCCGGACAGCAGCTCACAGATACGCAGTATTTT. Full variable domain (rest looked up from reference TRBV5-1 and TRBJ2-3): KAGVTQTPRYLIKTRGQQVTLSCSPISGHRSVSWYQQTPGQGLQFLFEYFSETQRNKGNFPGRFSGRQFSNSRSEMNVSTLELGDSALYLCASSLAGQQLTDTQYFGPGTRLTVL.

The CDR3 spells CASSLEFSTSSGYTF. The CDR3 bases are TGTGCCAGCAGCTTAGAGTTTTCAACGAGCTCTGGCTACACCTTC. The chain uses TRBV7-2 and TRBJ1-2; no clear D. CDR1 is SGHTA and CDR2 is FQGNSA in the germline V gene. V was cut by 1 base and J by 7 bases, with 16 bases left in between. This CDR3 contains 15 residues.

As DNA, the CDR3 is TGTGCCAGCAGCCAAGCCTGGGGGGACCCTAAAACCTACGAGCAGTACTTC. It encodes CASSQAWGDPKTYEQYF. The rearrangement joins TRBV4-2 to TRBJ2-7, with D maybe TRBD2 (6 bases). V lost 1 base and J 2 bases, leaving 18 bases between the germline ends. Germline V lookup: CDR1 LGHNA, CDR2 YNFKEQ. The CDR3 sequence is 17 residues long.

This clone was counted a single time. The CDR3 DNA is TGTGCCAGCAGCCTTCGGACAGGGAACACTGAAGCTTTCTTT. Translated: CASSLRTGNTEAFF. The rearrangement uses TRBV6-2 or TRBV6-3 and TRBJ1-1, with TRBD1 matching 7 bases. Trimming cost V 6 bases and J 1 base; bases outside gene matches: 5. The CDR3 loop spans 14 amino acids. CDR1 and CDR2 from the germline V gene are MNHEY and SVGEGT.

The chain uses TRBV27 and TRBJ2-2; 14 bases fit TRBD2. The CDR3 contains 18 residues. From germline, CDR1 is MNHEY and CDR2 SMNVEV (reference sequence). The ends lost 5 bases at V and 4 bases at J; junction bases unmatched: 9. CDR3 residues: CASSHQGLAGVGTGELFF. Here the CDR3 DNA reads TGTGCCAGCAGTCACCAGGGACTAGCGGGAGTCGGCACCGGGGAGCTGTTTTTT.

The CDR3 sequence: CASEGQGLMNTEAFF. CDR3 DNA: TGTGCCAGCGAGGGACAGGGGCTCATGAACACTGAAGCTTTCTTT. The J gene is TRBJ1-1, the V gene TRBV2; TRBD1 agrees at 10 bases. The length of the CDR3 is 15 residues. J was trimmed by 0 bases and V by 8 bases; bases with no gene match: 6. Germline assignment: CDR1 SNHLY and CDR2 FYNNEI.

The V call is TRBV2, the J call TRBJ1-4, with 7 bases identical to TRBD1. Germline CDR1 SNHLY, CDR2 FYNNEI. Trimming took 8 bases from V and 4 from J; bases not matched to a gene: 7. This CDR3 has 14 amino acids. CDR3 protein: CASGRQGDNEKLFF. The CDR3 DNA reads TGTGCCAGCGGGCGACAGGGCGATAATGAAAAACTGTTTTTT.

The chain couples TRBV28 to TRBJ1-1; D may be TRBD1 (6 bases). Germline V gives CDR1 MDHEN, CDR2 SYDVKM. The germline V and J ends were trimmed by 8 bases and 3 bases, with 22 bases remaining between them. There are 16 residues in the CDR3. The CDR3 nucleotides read TGTGCCAGCCCCCCCCGGGACAACTTCAAATACACTGAAGCTTTCTTT. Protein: CASPPRDNFKYTEAFF.

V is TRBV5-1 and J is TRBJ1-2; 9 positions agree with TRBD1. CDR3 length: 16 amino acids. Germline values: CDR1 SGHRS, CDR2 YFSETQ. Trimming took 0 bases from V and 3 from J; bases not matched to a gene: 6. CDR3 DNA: TGCGCCAGCAGCTTGGATTGGGACAGGGTTGACTATGGCTACACCTTC. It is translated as CASSLDWDRVDYGYTF. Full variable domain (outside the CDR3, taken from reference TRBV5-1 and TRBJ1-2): KAGVTQTPRYLIKTRGQQVTLSCSPISGHRSVSWYQQTPGQGLQFLFEYFSETQRNKGNFPGRFSGRQFSNSRSEMNVSTLELGDSALYLCASSLDWDRVDYGYTFGSGTRLTVV.

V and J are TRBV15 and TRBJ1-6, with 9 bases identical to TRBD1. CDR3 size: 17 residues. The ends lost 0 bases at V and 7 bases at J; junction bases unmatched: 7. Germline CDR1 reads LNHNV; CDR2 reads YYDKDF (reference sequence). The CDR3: CATSRDGTGRTNSPLHF. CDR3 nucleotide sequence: TGTGCCACCAGCAGAGACGGGACAGGGAGGACGAATTCACCCCTCCACTTT. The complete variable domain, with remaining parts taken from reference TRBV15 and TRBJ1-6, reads DAMVIQNPRYQVTQFGKPVTLSCSQTLNHNVMYWYQQKSSQAPKLLFHYYDKDFNNEADTPDNFQSRRPNTSFCFLDIRSPGLGDTAMYLCATSRDGTGRTNSPLHFGNGTRLTVT.

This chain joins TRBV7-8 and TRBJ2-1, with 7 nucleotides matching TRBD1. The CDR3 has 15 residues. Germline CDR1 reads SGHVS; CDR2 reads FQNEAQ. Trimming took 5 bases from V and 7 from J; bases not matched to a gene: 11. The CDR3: CASSRDDRVFNEQFF. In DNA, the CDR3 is TGTGCCAGCAGCCGAGATGACAGGGTGTTTAATGAGCAGTTCTTC.

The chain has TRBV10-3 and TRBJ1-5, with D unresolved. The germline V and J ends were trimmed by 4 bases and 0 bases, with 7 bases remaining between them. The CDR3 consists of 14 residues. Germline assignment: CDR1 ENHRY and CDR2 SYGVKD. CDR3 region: CAISAGNSNQPQHF. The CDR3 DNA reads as TGTGCCATCAGTGCGGGGAATAGCAATCAGCCCCAGCATTTT.

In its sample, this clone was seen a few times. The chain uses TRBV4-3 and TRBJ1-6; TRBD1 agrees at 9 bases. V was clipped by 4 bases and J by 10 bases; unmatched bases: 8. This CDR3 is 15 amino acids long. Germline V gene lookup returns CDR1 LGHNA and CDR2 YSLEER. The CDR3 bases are TGCGCCAGCAGCCCCCGGGGACAGGGCAGCTCACCCCTCCACTTT. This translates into CASSPRGQGSSPLHF.

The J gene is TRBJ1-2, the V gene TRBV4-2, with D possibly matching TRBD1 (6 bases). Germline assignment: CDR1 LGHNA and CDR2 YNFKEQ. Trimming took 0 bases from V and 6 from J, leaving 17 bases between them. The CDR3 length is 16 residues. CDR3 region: CASSQDRNREGDGYTF. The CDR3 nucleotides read TGTGCCAGCAGCCAAGATCGGAACAGGGAAGGGGATGGCTACACCTTC.